Listed here is a single T cell receptor beta chain. This study enrolled people aged 18 to 89 from roughly 22 US geographic areas. Which cohort a participant joined came from the clinical history participants gave. The germline gives CDR1 SGHRS, CDR2 YFSETQ. Trimming removed 0 bases at V and 0 bases at J, with 13 bases between. The CDR3 has 16 amino acids. This entry is derived from a study of blood T cell repertoires in COVID-19. Whole-study context: T cells, B-cell-depleted T cells, or PBMCs provided the cDNA or gDNA that served as material.

Original processing methods: Amplification with reference gene primers provided the estimates of nucleated cell counts. Measured with immunoSEQ multiplex PCR; TCRdb has only the in-frame clones, and not every one. V and J calls and clone size are copied from that table; D and trimming were computed from the DNA. The sample carries about 270,000 clones, around 89% recorded once. The V gene is TRBV5-1, the J gene TRBJ2-7, with TRBD2 as a possible D gene (6 bases). This TCR derives from a woman younger than 35 who had recovered from COVID-19. Sample: PBMCs or T cells enriched from blood (not recorded which). The CDR3 sequence: CASSLDGGVSSYEQYF. The DNA for the CDR3 is TGCGCCAGCAGCTTGGACGGCGGGGTGAGCTCCTACGAGCAGTACTTC.